The 21 T cell receptor beta chains below all came from one sample that was sequenced in a study of control samples from healthy donors and cancer patients. The repertoire was sequenced with immunoSEQ multiplex PCR; TCRdb's copy has only in-frame clones and lacks some. The profile shows approximately 120,000 clones, around 89% of them singletons. Sequenced material: blood. These receptors were obtained from a woman between 45 and 60 years old in good health.

The rearrangement joins TRBV5-4 to TRBJ2-5; D uncertain. The CDR3 totals 13 residues. Trimming shortened V by 0 bases and J by 2 bases, and 5 bases separated the two germline ends. The germline V gene has CDR1 SGHNT and CDR2 YYREEE (reference sequence). The CDR3 loop is CASSLGTQETQYF. For the CDR3, the DNA is TGTGCCAGCAGCTTGGGAACACAAGAGACCCAGTACTTC.

This rearrangement joins TRBV11-2 to TRBJ1-1; D is unclear. The CDR3 loop spans 16 amino acids. The germline V gene has CDR1 SGHAT and CDR2 FQNNGV. V lost 1 base and J lost 1, with 13 bases in between. The CDR3 spells CASSLVMGVRNTEAFF. CDR3 bases: TGTGCCAGCAGCTTAGTTATGGGAGTGAGGAACACTGAAGCTTTCTTT.

This clone has only one observation. The chain employs TRBV27 and TRBJ2-7; unclear D gene. Germline V lookup: CDR1 MNHEY, CDR2 SMNVEV (reference sequence). The CDR3 spans 15 residues. The V end was cut by 5 bases, the J end by 8 bases, with 22 bases between. The CDR3 sequence is CASSLGWAGGSQQYF. In DNA form, the CDR3 reads TGTGCCAGCAGTCTAGGGTGGGCAGGCGGCTCCCAGCAGTACTTC.

This clone was found a few times. This chain joins TRBV27 and TRBJ2-1; D gene ambiguous. The V end was cut by 2 bases, the J end by 0 bases, with 5 bases between. CDR1 and CDR2 (germline): MNHEY, SMNVEV (reference sequence). CDR3 size: 14 residues. DNA of the CDR3: TGTGCCAGCAGTTTACGGAGCTCCTACAATGAGCAGTTCTTC. Translating gives CASSLRSSYNEQFF.

The CDR3: CASSLITFRDRVTYEQYF. CDR3 bases: TGCGCCAGCAGCTTGATAACCTTCCGGGACAGGGTAACCTACGAGCAGTACTTC. The chain has TRBV5-1 and TRBJ2-7, with 9 bases lining up with TRBD1. This CDR3 contains 18 residues. Looked up from germline, CDR1 is SGHRS and CDR2 is YFSETQ. Germline trimming cut 1 base from V and 2 bases from J; bases unmatched to any gene: 13.

The chain couples TRBV9 to TRBJ2-3, with 11 bases that match TRBD2. The CDR3 runs 17 residues. J lost 5 bases, V lost 0 bases, and 8 bases had no gene match. Germline CDR1 is SGDLS and CDR2 is YYNGEE. CDR3 sequence: CASSVALKLAGEDTQYF. The CDR3 DNA follows: TGTGCCAGCAGCGTAGCCCTGAAACTAGCGGGAGAAGATACGCAGTATTTT. Based on the CDR3 plus reference TRBV9 and TRBJ2-3, the full variable domain is DSGVTQTPKHLITATGQRVTLRCSPRSGDLSVYWYQQSLDQGLQFLIQYYNGEERAKGNILERFSAQQFPDLHSELNLSSLELGDSALYFCASSVALKLAGEDTQYFGPGTRLTVL.

The chain joins TRBV7-9 to TRBJ2-1, with 7 bases identical to TRBD1. Unmatched junction bases numbered 8, after V lost 2 bases and J lost 4 bases. Per germline, CDR1 SEHNR and CDR2 FQNEAQ (reference sequence). CDR3 length equals 16 residues. The CDR3 loop is CASSLFNEGQYNEQFF. In DNA, the CDR3 is TGTGCCAGCAGCTTATTTAACGAGGGACAGTACAATGAGCAGTTCTTC.

This chain's CDR3 is CASSSYRLRENIQYF. DNA for the CDR3: TGTGCCAGCAGCTCGTACAGGTTGCGGGAAAACATTCAGTACTTC. The chain has TRBV11-2 and TRBJ2-4; D assignment may be TRBD1 or TRBD2 (5 bases each). The V end lost 4 bases, the J end lost 5 bases, and 15 bases lay between the germline ends. The CDR3 runs 15 residues. Germline V gene sequence: CDR1 SGHAT, CDR2 FQNNGV.

The gene calls are TRBV6-5 and TRBJ2-3; 8 bases fit TRBD2. The germline gives CDR1 MNHEY, CDR2 SVGAGI. This CDR3 has 14 residues. The J segment lost 3 bases and the V segment lost 5 bases, leaving 4 bases of the junction unmatched. The CDR3 protein is CASSNAGGTDTQYF. The CDR3 coding sequence is TGTGCCAGCAGTAACGCGGGGGGTACAGATACGCAGTATTTT.

This chain connects TRBV3-1 (or the pseudogene TRBV3-2) to TRBJ2-3; D is unresolved. CDR3 length equals 11 residues. V dropped 8 bases and J dropped 7 bases, with 10 bases sitting between them. Germline CDR1 is LGHDT and CDR2 is YNNKEL (reference sequence). DNA of the CDR3: TGTGCCAGCGGCCCCTATTATACGCAGTATTTT. Translation gives CASGPYYTQYF.

For this clone: The identical CDR3 is also encoded by other nucleotide sequences in the sample. V usage is TRBV30 and J usage is TRBJ2-7, with D hard to call. Germline CDR1 GTSNPN, CDR2 SVGIG (reference sequence). This CDR3 contains 11 residues. V lost 1 base and J 6 bases, leaving 7 bases between the germline ends. This CDR3 reads CAWSGPGEQYF. The CDR3 bases are TGTGCCTGGAGTGGGCCTGGCGAGCAGTACTTC. Filled out from reference TRBV30 and TRBJ2-7, the complete variable domain reads SQTIHQWPATLVQPVGSPLSLECTVEGTSNPNLYWYRQAAGRGLQLLFYSVGIGQISSEVPQNLSASRPQDRQFILSSKKLLLSDSGFYLCAWSGPGEQYFGPGTRLTVT.

This clone was counted only a few times. The rearrangement links TRBV19 to TRBJ1-1; D unresolved. V lost 1 base, J lost 6 bases, and 15 bases lay in between. Germline V gives CDR1 LNHDA, CDR2 SQIVND (reference sequence). The CDR3 totals 15 residues. CDR3 sequence reads: CASSIGRSGRPEAFF. The CDR3, as DNA: TGTGCCAGTAGTATAGGGAGGTCTGGGCGACCTGAAGCTTTCTTT. Variable domain in full (rest from reference TRBV19 and TRBJ1-1): DGGITQSPKYLFRKEGQNVTLSCEQNLNHDAMYWYRQDPGQGLRLIYYSQIVNDFQKGDIAEGYSVSREKKESFPLTVTSAQKNPTAFYLCASSIGRSGRPEAFFGQGTRLTVV.

The chain couples TRBV5-4 to TRBJ2-1; 13 nucleotides match TRBD2. There are 19 residues in the CDR3. The germline V gene encodes CDR1 SGHNT and CDR2 YYREEE (reference sequence). Losses at the gene ends were 4 bases for V and 3 bases for J; bases not matched to a gene: 13. The CDR3 reads CASSPTLRLAGGLYNEQFF. In DNA, the CDR3 is TGTGCCAGCAGCCCCACACTCAGACTAGCGGGAGGTCTCTACAATGAGCAGTTCTTC.

The gene calls are TRBV7-9 and TRBJ2-3, with 7 positions matching TRBD2. V lost 0 bases to trimming and J lost 0 bases; unmatched junction nucleotides: 6. The CDR3 extends over 17 amino acids. The V gene's germline CDR1 is SEHNR and CDR2 FQNEAQ (reference sequence). The DNA of the CDR3 is TGTGCCAGCAGCTTAGCGTCGGCTAGCGGAAGCACAGATACGCAGTATTTT. It encodes CASSLASASGSTDTQYF.

The gene calls are TRBV12-3 or TRBV12-4 and TRBJ2-7; D not resolved. V dropped 4 bases and J dropped 5 bases, with 3 bases sitting between them. The CDR3 length is 10 residues. In DNA form, the CDR3 reads TGTGCCAGCAGTTACCACGAGCAGTACGTC. Its translation is CASSYHEQYV.

CDR3 protein: CASSVAGTSGRMSSYNEQFF. The CDR3 DNA follows: TGTGCCAGCAGCGTTGCCGGGACTAGCGGGAGAATGAGCTCCTACAATGAGCAGTTCTTC. This chain joins TRBV6-6 and TRBJ2-1; 14 positions match TRBD2. Germline assignment: CDR1 MNHNY and CDR2 SVGAGI (reference sequence). This CDR3 is 20 amino acids long. The J segment lost 0 bases and the V segment lost 6 bases, leaving 13 bases of the junction unmatched.

The rearrangement joins TRBV6-2 or TRBV6-3 to TRBJ2-7; possibly TRBD1 for D (7 bases). V lost 6 bases and J lost 3, with 18 bases in between. This CDR3 contains 15 residues. Germline V gene data show CDR1 as MNHEY and CDR2 as SVGEGT. CDR3 sequence: CASSSRGTALYEQYV. The CDR3 DNA reads TGTGCCAGCAGCTCACGGGGGACAGCTCTCTACGAGCAGTACGTC.

The chain links TRBV9 to TRBJ2-5; D may be TRBD1 (6 bases). This CDR3 spans 14 amino acids. Germline values: CDR1 SGDLS, CDR2 YYNGEE. Trimming removed 3 bases from V and 5 bases from J, with 14 bases in between. The CDR3 bases are TGTGCCAGCAGCGGTACAGGGCGGAGGGAGACCCAGTACTTC. Its translation: CASSGTGRRETQYF. Supplemented by reference TRBV9 and TRBJ2-5, the full variable domain reads DSGVTQTPKHLITATGQRVTLRCSPRSGDLSVYWYQQSLDQGLQFLIQYYNGEERAKGNILERFSAQQFPDLHSELNLSSLELGDSALYFCASSGTGRRETQYFGPGTRLLVL.

V is TRBV19 and J is TRBJ1-5; 8 positions match TRBD1. V lost 3 bases to trimming and J lost 3 bases; unmatched junction nucleotides: 4. The CDR3 is 15 residues long. Germline CDR1 is LNHDA and CDR2 is SQIVND (reference sequence). The CDR3 sequence is CASSIGGQVNQPQHF. The CDR3 DNA reads TGTGCCAGTAGTATCGGGGGACAGGTCAATCAGCCCCAGCATTTT.

The rearrangement links TRBV2 to TRBJ1-6; D not certain. This CDR3 has 15 residues. Trimming took 3 bases from V and 5 from J, leaving 11 bases between them. Germline V gives CDR1 SNHLY, CDR2 FYNNEI. CDR3 residues: CASSEARRHNSPLHF. Here the CDR3 DNA reads TGTGCCAGCAGTGAGGCCCGGCGGCATAATTCACCCCTCCACTTT.

This chain links TRBV4-1 with TRBJ2-5, with D unclear. The CDR3 has 15 residues. The V end lost 1 base, the J end lost 2 bases, and 11 bases lay between the germline ends. Germline V gene lookup returns CDR1 MGHRA and CDR2 YSYEKL. CDR3 nucleotide sequence: TGCGCCAGCAGCCAAGGTTGGACGAAACAAGAGACCCAGTACTTC. Translating it yields CASSQGWTKQETQYF.